One T cell receptor (beta chain) is described in this entry. The antigen is undetermined. The length of the CDR3 is 15 residues. The V and J ends lost 8 bases and 4 bases, in that order; junction bases with no gene match: 14. CDR1 and CDR2 (germline): SEHNR, FQNEAQ (reference sequence). The source of the sample is a study of T cell responses to AZD1222 COVID-19 vaccine. Study findings and constraints: Among spike-specific TCRs, nearly half reportedly target unmutated variant regions.

Clones were read by immunoSEQ multiplex PCR, and TCRdb kept only the in-frame ones, dropping some. The table includes 240,000 or so clones, about 92% detected once. The sample consisted of peripheral blood, taken on day 0 of AZD1222 vaccination. The receptor was isolated from an adult in good health. The rearrangement joins TRBV7-9 to TRBJ2-7; 7 bases match TRBD2. The CDR3 loop is CASHSSGREPYEQYF. CDR3 coding DNA: TGTGCCAGCCACTCGTCTGGGCGGGAGCCGTACGAGCAGTACTTC.